This entry describes one T cell receptor beta chain. Libraries were prepared by immunoSEQ multiplex PCR; TCRdb keeps only in-frame clonotypes and omits some of them. In the table there are about 500,000 clones, 87% of which are singletons. These data are taken from a study of blood T cell repertoires in COVID-19. Whole-study context: The analysed material was cDNA or gDNA that came from T cells, B-cell-depleted T cells, or PBMCs.

Germline loops: CDR1 KGHSH, CDR2 LQKENI. The CDR3 length is 14 residues. V lost 2 bases, J lost 5 bases, and 5 bases stayed unmatched. The participants were between about 18 and 90 years old and came from under 25 US areas. Allocation to cohorts depended on clinical history reported by the participants. Donors in Cohort 3 counted as recovered after two negative PCRs, clearance, or symptom resolution. The TCR originated in a woman under 30 who had recovered from COVID-19. V and J are TRBV18 and TRBJ1-2; 7 nucleotides match TRBD1. What was sequenced was PBMCs or T cells enriched from blood (not recorded which). The DNA of the CDR3 is TGTGCCAGCTCACCAGACAGGGATTCTTATGGCTACACCTTC. It translates to CASSPDRDSYGYTF. The variable domain in full, with the rest retrieved from reference TRBV18 and TRBJ1-2, is NAGVMQNPRHLVRRRGQEARLRCSPMKGHSHVYWYRQLPEEGLKFMVYLQKENIIDESGMPKERFSAEFPKEGPSILRIQQVVRGDSAAYFCASSPDRDSYGYTFGSGTRLTVV.